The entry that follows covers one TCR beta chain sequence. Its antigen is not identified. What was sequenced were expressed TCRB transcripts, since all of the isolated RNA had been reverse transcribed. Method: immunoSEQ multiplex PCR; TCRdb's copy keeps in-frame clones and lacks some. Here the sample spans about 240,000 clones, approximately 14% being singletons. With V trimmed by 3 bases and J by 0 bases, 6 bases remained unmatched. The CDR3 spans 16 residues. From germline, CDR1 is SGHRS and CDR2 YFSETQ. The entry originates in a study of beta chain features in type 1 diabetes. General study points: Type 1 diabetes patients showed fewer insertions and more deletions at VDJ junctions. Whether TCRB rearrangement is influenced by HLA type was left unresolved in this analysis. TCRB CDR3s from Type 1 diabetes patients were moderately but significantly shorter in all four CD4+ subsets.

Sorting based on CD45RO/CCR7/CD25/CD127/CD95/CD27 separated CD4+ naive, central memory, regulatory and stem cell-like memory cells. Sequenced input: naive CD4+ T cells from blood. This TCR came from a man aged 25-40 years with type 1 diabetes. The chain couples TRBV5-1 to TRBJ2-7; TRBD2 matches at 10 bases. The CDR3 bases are TGCGCCAGCAGCTGGAATTTAGCGGGAGGCTCCTACGAGCAGTACTTC. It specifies CASSWNLAGGSYEQYF.